This is a list of T cell receptor beta chains from one sample in a study of blood T cell repertoires in COVID-19. Sequencing used immunoSEQ multiplex PCR; TCRdb keeps in-frame clones, though not all of them. The table shows fewer than 250,000 clones, with around 76% occurring only once. Sequencing was done on a sample of peripheral blood. Every receptor here comes from a woman aged 55 to 70 with COVID-19, enrolled during active disease. Both conserved end residues are part of each CDR3. Each record gives: clone size, J gene, D gene, V gene, CDR3 DNA, CDR3 protein. The D gene is left open where the match is weak. Some rows mark clone size as missing; the rest say once, few, many or name a class of expanded clone.

>-|TRBJ2-2|TRBD2|TRBV10-1
TGCGCCAGCAGTGTTGTAGCGGGACCCCCCGGGGAGCTGTTTTTT
CASSVVAGPPGELFF
>-|TRBJ2-5|-|TRBV18
TGTGCCAGTCAGGACAGTCAAGAGACCCAGTACTTC
CASQDSQETQYF
>many|TRBJ2-2|-|TRBV4-2
TGTGCCAGCAGCCAAGTTAATCTCGGGACATTGAACACCGGGGAGCTGTTTTTT
CASSQVNLGTLNTGELFF
>-|TRBJ1-1|-|TRBV7-9
TGTGCCAGCGCAGTAATGAACACTGAAGCTTTCTTT
CASAVMNTEAFF
>once|TRBJ1-4|-|TRBV7-8
TGTGCCAGCAGCTTATGGGGGGATGTTGAAAAACTGTTTTTT
CASSLWGDVEKLFF
>-|TRBJ2-6|-|TRBV7-2
TGTGCCAGCAGCTTCAAAGCCTTCTCTGGGGCCAACGTCCTGACTTTC
CASSFKAFSGANVLTF
>-|TRBJ2-3|-|TRBV2
TGTGCCAGCAGTGACTACCCTCCGATTTTCACAGATACGCAGTATTTT
CASSDYPPIFTDTQYF
>-|TRBJ2-5|TRBD2|TRBV28
TGTGCCAGCAGTCCTGATCTTAGCGGGGGTGGGGAGACCCAGTACTTC
CASSPDLSGGGETQYF
>once|TRBJ1-5|TRBD1|TRBV30
TGTGCCTGGAGTGGAGGGACAGGGAGAAGCAATCAGCCCCAGCATTTT
CAWSGGTGRSNQPQHF
>-|TRBJ2-1|TRBD1|TRBV7-2
TGTGCCAGCAGCTTTACCCATACAGGGGAGCGGTTCTTC
CASSFTHTGERFF
>-|TRBJ2-5|-|TRBV29-1
TGCAGCGTTGCTAGCCGCGGGGAGACCCAGTACTTC
CSVASRGETQYF
>-|TRBJ2-5|-|TRBV29-1
TGCAGCGTTGAAGATAGCGGAGTCTGGACCCAGTACTTC
CSVEDSGVWTQYF
>-|TRBJ1-5|-|TRBV6-6
TGTGCCAGCATGGCGGAGGGGCAGCCCCAGCATTTT
CASMAEGQPQHF
>-|TRBJ1-6|-|TRBV14
TGTGCCAGCAGCCACGGACAAGCCAATTCACCCCTCCACTTT
CASSHGQANSPLHF
>-|TRBJ2-1|TRBD2|TRBV29-1
TGCAGCGTTGCCGGGACTAGCTACAATGAGCAGTTCTTC
CSVAGTSYNEQFF
>-|TRBJ2-1|TRBD2|TRBV18
TGTGCCAGCTCACCCCCGACTAGCGGGTACAATGAGCAGTTCTTC
CASSPPTSGYNEQFF
>few|TRBJ1-1|TRBD1|TRBV9
TGTGCCAGCAGCGTAGGGCCAGGGGGCCGGAACACTGAAGCTTTCTTT
CASSVGPGGRNTEAFF
>-|TRBJ1-3|-|TRBV6-5
TGTGCCAGCAGATCAACAGGGCTGGGAGCCAACACCATATATTTT
CASRSTGLGANTIYF